This T cell receptor beta chain was sequenced in a study of low-dose radiotherapy and immunotherapy resistance in tumors. Whole-study context: The fractionation for Cohort 1 was 0.5 Gy per fraction every 2 weeks, totaling 6.5 Gy. 1 Gy per fraction was delivered to Cohort 2 every two weeks, for 13 Gy total over 26 weeks. The patients were given nivolumab 240 mg every two weeks and ipilimumab 1 mg/kg every six weeks, through an intravenous route. Dosing of intravenous cyclophosphamide at 200 mg/m2 occurred every two weeks and took place one day prior to radiation and immunotherapy.

This clonotype was counted ten times or more. With TRAV- and TRBV-specific primers, first-strand cDNA was made, covering the alpha and beta chains. With a V-primer adapter and a constant-region primer, TCRs were amplified for about 20 PCR cycles. MiXCR, applied by TCRdb to the reads, yields one record per CDR3 protein. The sample contains tens of thousands of distinct CDR3 sequences, around 27% of which appear only once. J was trimmed by 2 bases and V by 4 bases; bases with no gene match: 8. The CDR3 is 17 amino acids. Germline V CDR1 and CDR2: LGHNA, YNFKEQ. Stated time point: before trial treatment. V gene TRBV4-2 combines with J gene TRBJ2-2, with 9 bases that match TRBD1. Sequencing used PBMCs, obtained before treatment. The TCR was taken from a male donor with rectosigmoid adenocarcinoma. CDR3 protein: CASSLHLDRGNTGELFF. CDR3 DNA: TGTGCCAGCAGCCTCCACCTGGACAGGGGAAACACCGGGGAGCTGTTTTTT.